The following is a TCR beta chain sequence with its context. These data originate in a study of brain T cells in children with intractable seizures. The V end lost 5 bases, the J end lost 0 bases, and 7 bases lay between the germline ends. Germline assignment: CDR1 MNHEY and CDR2 SMNVEV (reference sequence). This CDR3 has 13 residues. Specified time point: blood from clinic visit 5 months post-surgery; TSC patient then seizure free. The sequenced cases were selected for having the highest brain T cell transcript signatures. Sequenced by immunoSEQ multiplex PCR; TCRdb stores in-frame clones only, minus some. Altogether 300,000 to 400,000 clones are present, 93% being singletons, with the ten largest covering 5.7%.

The chain combines TRBV27 with TRBJ1-2; D unresolved. The source is a boy under three years old with tuberous sclerosis and intractable seizures. The sample was peripheral blood, taken less than 6 months after surgery. The CDR3 coding sequence is TGTGCCAGCAGTATACAGTCTAACTATGGCTACACCTTC. Translation gives CASSIQSNYGYTF.